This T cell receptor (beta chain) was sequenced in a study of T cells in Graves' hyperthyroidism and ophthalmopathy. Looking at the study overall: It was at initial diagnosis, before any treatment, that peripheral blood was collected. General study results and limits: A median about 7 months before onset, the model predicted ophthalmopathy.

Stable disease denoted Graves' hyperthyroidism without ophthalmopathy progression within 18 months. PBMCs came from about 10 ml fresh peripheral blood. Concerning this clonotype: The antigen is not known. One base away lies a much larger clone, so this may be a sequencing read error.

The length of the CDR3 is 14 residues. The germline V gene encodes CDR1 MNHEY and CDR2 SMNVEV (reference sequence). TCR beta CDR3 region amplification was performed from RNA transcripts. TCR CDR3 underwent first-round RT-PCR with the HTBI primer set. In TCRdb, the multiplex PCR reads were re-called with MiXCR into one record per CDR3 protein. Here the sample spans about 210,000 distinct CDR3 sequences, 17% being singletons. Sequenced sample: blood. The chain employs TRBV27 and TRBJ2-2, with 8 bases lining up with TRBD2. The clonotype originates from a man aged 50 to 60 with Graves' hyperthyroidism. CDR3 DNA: TGTGCCAGCAGCCTCAACGGGGGGGCCGGGGGGCTGTTTTTT. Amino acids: CASSLNGGAGGLFF.